Shown below are 26 T cell receptor beta chains from a single sample sequenced in a study of blood T cells in healthy people across ages. The authors ran a second PCR of 7 to 11 cycles using a sample-barcoded 5' primer and a J-beta primer mix. From the 5' RACE reads, TCRdb called clonotypes with MiXCR, one entry per CDR3 protein. The sample has some 1.4 million distinct CDR3 sequences; about 40% are singletons. The sequenced sample was blood. These receptors all come from a woman aged 18-29 years in good health.

This clonotype came up a few times. The V gene is TRBV5-1, the J gene TRBJ2-7; no reliable D call. Trimming left V 4 bases short and J 2 bases short, with 13 bases between. The CDR3 extends over 14 amino acids. Germline assignment: CDR1 SGHRS and CDR2 YFSETQ. The CDR3 DNA reads TGCGCCAGCAGCCAGGCCCGCAGCACCTACGAGCAGTACTTC. Translating gives CASSQARSTYEQYF.

This clonotype was observed a few times. V usage is TRBV9 and J usage is TRBJ2-1; D tentatively fits TRBD1 or TRBD2 (6 bases each). Germline V gives CDR1 SGDLS, CDR2 YYNGEE. Trimming left V 7 bases short and J 9 bases short, with 26 bases between. CDR3 length: 16 residues. The CDR3 spells CASDLGGLGLRGEQFF. CDR3 sequence (DNA): TGTGCCAGCGACCTGGGGGGCCTAGGCCTCAGGGGTGAGCAGTTCTTC.

The V call is TRBV6-6, the J call TRBJ1-4; D is unresolved. V was shortened by 5 bases and J by 8 bases, with 9 bases between the two germline ends. The CDR3 contains 12 residues. Germline CDR1 MNHNY, CDR2 SVGAGI (reference sequence). This CDR3 reads CASSTGREKLFF. The CDR3 region has the DNA TGTGCCAGCAGTACGGGGAGAGAAAAACTGTTTTTT.

This clonotype was recorded a few times. The V and J genes are TRBV7-9 and TRBJ1-2; TRBD1 might be the D (6 bases). Looked up from germline, CDR1 is SEHNR and CDR2 is FQNEAQ (reference sequence). Trimming left V 5 bases short and J 8 bases short, with 21 bases between. The length of the CDR3 is 15 residues. The CDR3 region has the DNA TGTGCCAGCAGCCCGCAGGGACAAAGTGGAGACGGCTACACCTTC. Protein sequence: CASSPQGQSGDGYTF.

V gene TRBV5-1 combines with J gene TRBJ2-7; weak D call: TRBD1 (6 bases). Trimming pared 2 bases from V and 2 bases from J, leaving 11 bases between. Germline lookup yields CDR1 SGHRS and CDR2 YFSETQ. The CDR3 is made up of 14 amino acids. This chain's CDR3 is CASSFGGATYEQYF. CDR3 DNA sequence: TGCGCCAGCAGCTTTGGGGGCGCCACCTACGAGCAGTACTTC.

The chain joins TRBV6-2 or TRBV6-3 to TRBJ2-1; 7 bases align to TRBD2. Trimming removed 11 bases from V and 10 bases from J; junction bases left unmatched: 8. In germline, CDR1 is MNHEY, CDR2 SVGEGT. This CDR3 has 11 amino acids. This CDR3 is CAASLGGEQFF. CDR3 DNA: TGTGCCGCATCCCTCGGGGGGGAGCAGTTCTTC.

The chain has TRBV7-2 and TRBJ2-7, with D perhaps matching TRBD1 (6 bases). Gene TRBJ2-5 matches the end of the DNA better, so the J call may be wrong. The germline V gene encodes CDR1 SGHTA and CDR2 FQGNSA. This CDR3 is built from 14 residues. CDR3 loop: CASSLETGRGTQYF. CDR3 in DNA: TGTGCCAGCAGCTTAGAAACAGGGCGAGGGACCCAGTACTTC.

This clonotype was seen once. The chain couples TRBV29-1 to TRBJ2-5, with 7 bases matching TRBD2. The junction had 13 bases not matched to a gene; V was cut back by 4 bases and J by 11 bases. The CDR3 spans 13 residues. Germline V gene lookup returns CDR1 SQVTM and CDR2 ANQGSEA. CDR3 sequence (DNA): TGCAGCGTTGGGGGGAGGGACTACAATGAGCAGTACTTC. This translates into CSVGGRDYNEQYF.

This clonotype showed up just a few times. The gene calls are TRBV29-1 and TRBJ2-5; tentatively, D is TRBD1 (7 bases). Trimming stripped 6 bases from V and 2 bases from J, with 13 bases between. The CDR3 runs 13 residues. Germline CDR1 is SQVTM and CDR2 is ANQGSEA. CDR3 loop: CSVEGQSQETQYF. The CDR3 nucleotides are TGCAGCGTGGAGGGACAGTCTCAAGAGACCCAGTACTTC.

The V call is TRBV2, the J call TRBJ2-2; D gene ambiguous. Between the trimmed V and J ends, which lost 1 base and 2 bases, there was a span of 5 bases. Germline CDR1 is SNHLY and CDR2 is FYNNEI. The CDR3 covers 14 residues. As DNA, the CDR3 is TGTGCCAGCAGTGAAGGAGTTAACACCGGGGAGCTGTTTTTT. Protein product: CASSEGVNTGELFF.

This sequence joins TRBV6-5 and TRBJ1-2; TRBD1 matches 9 bases. CDR1 is MNHEY, CDR2 SVGAGI, per germline. The J segment lost 6 bases and the V segment lost 4 bases, leaving 6 bases of the junction unmatched. This CDR3 has 14 residues. The CDR3 bases are TGTGCCAGCAGTTTGGGGGACAGGGCTAATGGCTACACCTTC. This codes for CASSLGDRANGYTF.

In this sample, this clonotype turned up a few times. The V and J genes are TRBV7-8 and TRBJ2-5; a weak D match, TRBD1 (5 bases). The CDR3 runs 16 residues. Looked up from germline, CDR1 is SGHVS and CDR2 is FQNEAQ. The ends were cut back, 2 bases at V and 0 bases at J, with 13 bases in the middle. In DNA, the CDR3 is TGTGCCAGCAGCTTATTCTCAGGGCCGTACCAAGAGACCCAGTACTTC. Translated: CASSLFSGPYQETQYF.

This sequence joins TRBV7-2 and TRBJ2-1; 10 nucleotides agree with TRBD2. Looked up from germline, CDR1 is SGHTA and CDR2 is FQGNSA. This CDR3 is 18 amino acids long. V lost 1 base to trimming and J lost 4 bases; unmatched junction nucleotides: 10. CDR3 region: CASSLELGGLADYNEQFF. The CDR3 DNA reads TGTGCCAGCAGCTTAGAGTTAGGCGGACTAGCGGATTACAATGAGCAGTTCTTC. Combining the CDR3 with reference TRBV7-2 and TRBJ2-1 gives the whole variable domain GAGVSQSPSNKVTEKGKDVELRCDPISGHTALYWYRQSLGQGLEFLIYFQGNSAPDKSGLPSDRFSAERTGGSVSTLTIQRTQQEDSAVYLCASSLELGGLADYNEQFFGPGTRLTVL.

This clonotype has more than one count but fewer than ten. This sequence joins TRBV7-3 and TRBJ2-1; a weak D match, TRBD1 (6 bases). CDR1 is SGHTA, CDR2 FQGTGA, per germline. V lost 6 bases and J 3 bases, leaving 15 bases between the germline ends. CDR3 length: 15 amino acids. In DNA, the CDR3 is TGTGCCAGCAGTCCTAAAGACAGGAACTACAATGAGCAGTTCTTC. Translated: CASSPKDRNYNEQFF. The variable domain in full, completed from reference TRBV7-3 and TRBJ2-1, reads GAGVSQTPSNKVTEKGKYVELRCDPISGHTALYWYRQSLGQGPEFLIYFQGTGAADDSGLPNDRFFAVRPEGSVSTLKIQRTERGDSAVYLCASSPKDRNYNEQFFGPGTRLTVL.

V and J are TRBV6-6 and TRBJ2-7, with 7 bases lining up with TRBD2. Germline V CDR1 and CDR2: MNHNY, SVGAGI (reference sequence). Unmatched junction bases numbered 3, after V lost 10 bases and J lost 0 bases. The CDR3 spans 12 residues. In DNA form, the CDR3 reads TGTGCCACCTGGGGGGGCTCCTACGAGCAGTACTTC. Encoded protein: CATWGGSYEQYF.

In its sample, this clonotype was seen a few times. The J gene is TRBJ2-4, the V gene TRBV27; D is uncertain. The J call may not be correct, given that the DNA end is closer to TRBJ2-7. Per the germline V gene, CDR1 is MNHEY and CDR2 is SMNVEV (reference sequence). The CDR3 is 11 amino acids. CDR3 region: CASSWGFEQYF. The CDR3 DNA reads TGTGCCAGCAGTTGGGGTTTCGAGCAGTACTTC.

V and J are TRBV5-1 and TRBJ2-1; D perhaps matches TRBD1 (6 bases). The ends were cut back, 6 bases at V and 0 bases at J, with 10 bases in the middle. CDR1 and CDR2 (germline): SGHRS, YFSETQ. The CDR3 has 14 amino acids. CDR3 DNA sequence: TGCGCCAGCATCGCAGGGGACTCCTACAATGAGCAGTTCTTC. Its translation: CASIAGDSYNEQFF.

The chain couples TRBV5-1 to TRBJ1-1, with 7 bases fitting TRBD1. Germline trimming cut 4 bases from V and 0 bases from J; bases unmatched to any gene: 9. The CDR3 is made up of 16 amino acids. Per the germline V gene, CDR1 is SGHRS and CDR2 is YFSETQ. The CDR3 protein is CASSRASGQLNTEAFF. CDR3 DNA: TGCGCCAGCAGCCGGGCCTCGGGACAGCTGAACACTGAAGCTTTCTTT.

This clonotype was seen a handful of times. The V gene is TRBV4-2, the J gene TRBJ2-7; 10 bases match TRBD2. This CDR3 region has 16 residues. V shed 0 bases and J 7 bases; nucleotides not matched to a gene: 9. Germline V gives CDR1 LGHNA, CDR2 YNFKEQ. As DNA, the CDR3 is TGTGCCAGCAGCCAAGAATTGGAACTAGCGGGAAGGGAGCAGTACTTC. Amino acids: CASSQELELAGREQYF.

This chain links TRBV7-9 with TRBJ2-1; TRBD1 matches at 8 bases. The CDR3 consists of 14 residues. V was clipped by 3 bases and J by 5 bases; unmatched bases: 3. Germline CDR1 is SEHNR and CDR2 is FQNEAQ (reference sequence). The CDR3 DNA reads as TGTGCCAGCAGCTTGGGACAGGCAGACAATGAGCAGTTCTTC. It encodes CASSLGQADNEQFF.

This clonotype has only a few counts. The CDR3 loop is CAFSFMGLSTDTQYF. The CDR3 nucleotides read TGTGCCTTCTCATTCATGGGCCTGAGCACAGATACGCAGTATTTT. The V and J genes are TRBV30 and TRBJ2-3; unclear D gene. Looked up from germline, CDR1 is GTSNPN and CDR2 is SVGIG (reference sequence). V lost 7 bases, J lost 0 bases, and 17 bases lay in between. This CDR3 contains 15 residues. Complete variable domain (other parts from reference TRBV30 and TRBJ2-3): SQTIHQWPATLVQPVGSPLSLECTVEGTSNPNLYWYRQAAGRGLQLLFYSVGIGQISSEVPQNLSASRPQDRQFILSSKKLLLSDSGFYLCAFSFMGLSTDTQYFGPGTRLTVL.

The J gene is TRBJ2-6, the V gene TRBV20-1, with 8 bases identical to TRBD2. From germline, CDR1 is DFQATT and CDR2 SNEGSKA (reference sequence). This CDR3 comprises 19 residues. V shed 1 base, J shed 0 bases, and the junction held 11 bases outside the gene matches. The CDR3 DNA follows: TGCAGTGCTAGAGCCCGCACGGGGGGGCTACACTCTGGGGCCAACGTCCTGACTTTC. Amino acids: CSARARTGGLHSGANVLTF.

The chain has TRBV4-2 and TRBJ2-7; D perhaps matches TRBD2 (5 bases). The V gene's germline CDR1 is LGHNA and CDR2 YNFKEQ. The CDR3 loop spans 17 amino acids. The V end was cut by 4 bases, the J end by 2 bases, with 21 bases between. CDR3 sequence (DNA): TGTGCCAGCAGCCTGCTCGGGATAGCAGATAGAACCTACGAGCAGTACTTC. Its protein is CASSLLGIADRTYEQYF.

This chain connects TRBV7-9 to TRBJ1-1; 7 bases line up with TRBD1. Germline V gene sequence: CDR1 SEHNR, CDR2 FQNEAQ (reference sequence). V lost 6 bases to trimming and J lost 1 base; unmatched junction nucleotides: 5. The CDR3 sequence is 14 residues long. CDR3 in amino acids: CASRQGQTNTEAFF. CDR3 in DNA: TGTGCCAGCAGACAGGGACAGACGAACACTGAAGCTTTCTTT.

The chain employs TRBV6-1 and TRBJ2-4; D call uncertain. The CDR3 is 16 residues long. Germline V gene lookup returns CDR1 MNHNS and CDR2 SASEGT. V was pared by 2 bases and J by 6 bases, with 17 bases between. Written as DNA, the CDR3 is TGTGCCAGCAGTGAACAACCCGCCACGAAGAGAAACATTCAGTACTTC. The encoded protein is CASSEQPATKRNIQYF.

The V gene is TRBV14, the J gene TRBJ1-6, with D unclear. With 4 bases removed from V and 3 bases from J, the gap between germline ends came to 13 bases. The CDR3 is 16 residues long. The V gene's germline CDR1 is SGHDN and CDR2 FVKESK. As DNA, the CDR3 is TGTGCCAGCAGCCCTCCGGGAGGTTACTATAATTCACCCCTCCACTTT. Residues: CASSPPGGYYNSPLHF. Full variable domain (missing parts from reference TRBV14 and TRBJ1-6): EAGVTQFPSHSVIEKGQTVTLRCDPISGHDNLYWYRRVMGKEIKFLLHFVKESKQDESGMPNNRFLAERTGGTYSTLKVQPAELEDSGVYFCASSPPGGYYNSPLHFGNGTRLTVT.